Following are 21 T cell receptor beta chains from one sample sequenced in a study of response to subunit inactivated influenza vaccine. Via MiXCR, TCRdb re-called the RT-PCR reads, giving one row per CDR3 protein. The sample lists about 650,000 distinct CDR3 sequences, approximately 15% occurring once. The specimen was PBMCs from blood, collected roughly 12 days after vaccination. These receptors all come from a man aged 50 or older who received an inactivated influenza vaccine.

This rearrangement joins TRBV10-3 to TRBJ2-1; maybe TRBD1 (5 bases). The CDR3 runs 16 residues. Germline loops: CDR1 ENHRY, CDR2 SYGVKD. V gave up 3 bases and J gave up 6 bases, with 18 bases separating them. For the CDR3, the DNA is TGTGCCATCAGTGACCCGGCAGGGATCGCCGTCAATGAGCAGTTCTTC. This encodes CAISDPAGIAVNEQFF.

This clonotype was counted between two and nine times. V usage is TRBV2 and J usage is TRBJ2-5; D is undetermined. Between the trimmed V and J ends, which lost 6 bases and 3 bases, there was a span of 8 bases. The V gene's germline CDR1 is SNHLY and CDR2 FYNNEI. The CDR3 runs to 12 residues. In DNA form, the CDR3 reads TGTGCCAGCAGGGGGATGGAAGAGACCCAGTACTTC. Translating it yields CASRGMEETQYF. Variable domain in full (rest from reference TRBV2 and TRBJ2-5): EPEVTQTPSHQVTQMGQEVILRCVPISNHLYFYWYRQILGQKVEFLVSFYNNEISEKSEIFDDQFSVERPDGSNFTLKIRSTKLEDSAMYFCASRGMEETQYFGPGTRLLVL.

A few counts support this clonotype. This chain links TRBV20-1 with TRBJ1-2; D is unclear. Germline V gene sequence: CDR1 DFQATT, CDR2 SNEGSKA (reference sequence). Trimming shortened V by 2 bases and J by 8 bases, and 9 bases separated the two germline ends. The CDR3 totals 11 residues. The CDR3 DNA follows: TGCAGTGCTAGACAGGAAGAGGGCTACACCTTC. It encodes CSARQEEGYTF.

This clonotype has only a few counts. CDR3: CSVWDRNTGELFF. The CDR3 DNA sequence: TGCAGCGTTTGGGACAGGAACACCGGGGAGCTGTTTTTT. The rearrangement uses TRBV29-1 and TRBJ2-2, with TRBD1 matching 7 bases. Germline CDR1 and CDR2: SQVTM and ANQGSEA. V dropped 5 bases and J dropped 1; count of bases not matched to a gene: 1. This CDR3 is 13 amino acids long.

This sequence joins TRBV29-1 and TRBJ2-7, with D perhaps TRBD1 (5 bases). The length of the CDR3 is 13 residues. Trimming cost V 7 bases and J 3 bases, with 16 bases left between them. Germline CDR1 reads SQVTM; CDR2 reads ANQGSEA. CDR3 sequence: CSALTRVNYEQYF. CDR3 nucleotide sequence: TGCAGCGCATTGACCAGGGTTAACTACGAGCAGTACTTC.

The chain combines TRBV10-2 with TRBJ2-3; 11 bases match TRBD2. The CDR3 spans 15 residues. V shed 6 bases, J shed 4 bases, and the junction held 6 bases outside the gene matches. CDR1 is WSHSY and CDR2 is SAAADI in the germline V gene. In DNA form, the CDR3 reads TGCGCCAGCAGCAGACTAGCGGGACGACCAGATACGCAGTATTTT. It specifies CASSRLAGRPDTQYF.

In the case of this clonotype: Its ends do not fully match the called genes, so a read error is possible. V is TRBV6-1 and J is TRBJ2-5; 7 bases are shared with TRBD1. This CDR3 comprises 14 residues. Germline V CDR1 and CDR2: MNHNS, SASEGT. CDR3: CASRRTGPQATQYF. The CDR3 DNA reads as TGTGCCAGCAGGAGGACAGGCCCTCAAGCGACCCAGTACTTC.

The CDR3 protein is CASSRAGGRSYEQYF. CDR3 nucleotides: TGTGCCAGCAGCCGCGCAGGGGGCCGCTCCTACGAGCAGTACTTC. The chain joins TRBV14 to TRBJ2-7; 8 bases line up with TRBD1. The germline V gene encodes CDR1 SGHDN and CDR2 FVKESK. The J segment lost 0 bases and the V segment lost 4 bases, leaving 5 bases of the junction unmatched. This CDR3 region has 15 residues. The variable domain in full, completed from reference TRBV14 and TRBJ2-7, reads EAGVTQFPSHSVIEKGQTVTLRCDPISGHDNLYWYRRVMGKEIKFLLHFVKESKQDESGMPNNRFLAERTGGTYSTLKVQPAELEDSGVYFCASSRAGGRSYEQYFGPGTRLTVT.

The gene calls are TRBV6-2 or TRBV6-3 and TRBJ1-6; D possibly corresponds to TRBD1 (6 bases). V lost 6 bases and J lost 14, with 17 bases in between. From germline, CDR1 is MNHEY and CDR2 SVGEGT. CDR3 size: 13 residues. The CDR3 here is CASSRDTFVTLHF. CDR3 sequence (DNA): TGTGCCAGCAGCCGGGACACCTTTGTAACCCTCCACTTT.

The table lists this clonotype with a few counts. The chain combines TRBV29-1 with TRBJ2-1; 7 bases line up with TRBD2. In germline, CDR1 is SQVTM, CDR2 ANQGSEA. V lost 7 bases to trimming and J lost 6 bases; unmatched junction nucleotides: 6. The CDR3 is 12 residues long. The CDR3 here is CSAALAGNEQFF. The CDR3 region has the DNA TGCAGCGCAGCTTTAGCGGGCAATGAGCAGTTCTTC.

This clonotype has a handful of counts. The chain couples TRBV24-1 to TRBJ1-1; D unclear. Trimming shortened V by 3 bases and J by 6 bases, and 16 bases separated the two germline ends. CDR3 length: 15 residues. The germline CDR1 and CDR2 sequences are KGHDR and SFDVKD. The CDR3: CATSDPQTEPPEAFF. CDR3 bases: TGTGCCACCAGTGATCCGCAGACCGAGCCCCCTGAAGCTTTCTTT.

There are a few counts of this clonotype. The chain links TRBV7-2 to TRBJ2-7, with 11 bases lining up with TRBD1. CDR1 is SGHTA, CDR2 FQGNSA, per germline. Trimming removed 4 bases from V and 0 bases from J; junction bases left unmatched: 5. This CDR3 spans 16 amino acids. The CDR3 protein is CASSYSGTGGSYEQYF. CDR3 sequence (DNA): TGTGCCAGCAGCTACTCCGGGACAGGGGGCTCCTACGAGCAGTACTTC.

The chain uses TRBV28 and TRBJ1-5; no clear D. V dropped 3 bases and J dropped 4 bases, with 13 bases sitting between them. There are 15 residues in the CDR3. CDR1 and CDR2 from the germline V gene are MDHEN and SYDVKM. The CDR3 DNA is TGTGCCAGCAGTTTTGGGAGGGCAGAAAATCAGCCCCAGCATTTT. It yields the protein CASSFGRAENQPQHF.

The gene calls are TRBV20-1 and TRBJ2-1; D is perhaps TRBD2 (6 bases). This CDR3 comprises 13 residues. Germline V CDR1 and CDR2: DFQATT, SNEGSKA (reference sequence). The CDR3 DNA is TGCAGCCTCCCCCGGGAGATAGGTGATGAGCAGTTCTTC. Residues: CSLPREIGDEQFF.

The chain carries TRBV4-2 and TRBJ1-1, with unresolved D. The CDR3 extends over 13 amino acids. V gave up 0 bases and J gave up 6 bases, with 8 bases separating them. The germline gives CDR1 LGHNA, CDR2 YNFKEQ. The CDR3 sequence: CASSQENGAEAFF. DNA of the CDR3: TGTGCCAGCAGCCAAGAGAACGGGGCTGAAGCTTTCTTT.

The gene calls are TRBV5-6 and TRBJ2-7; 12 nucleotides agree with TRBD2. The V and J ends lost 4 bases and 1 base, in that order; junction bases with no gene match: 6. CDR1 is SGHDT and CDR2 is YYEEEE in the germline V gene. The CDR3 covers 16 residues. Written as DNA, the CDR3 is TGTGCCAGCAGCAAAGGGGGGACTAGCGGGTCCTACGAGCAGTACTTC. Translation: CASSKGGTSGSYEQYF.

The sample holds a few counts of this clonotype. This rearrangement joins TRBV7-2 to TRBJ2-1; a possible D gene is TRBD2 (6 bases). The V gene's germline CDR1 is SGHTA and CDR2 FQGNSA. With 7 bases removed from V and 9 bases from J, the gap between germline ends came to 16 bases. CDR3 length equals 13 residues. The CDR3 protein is CASTVGRGGEQFF. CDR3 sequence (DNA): TGTGCCAGCACCGTGGGAAGGGGAGGTGAGCAGTTCTTC.

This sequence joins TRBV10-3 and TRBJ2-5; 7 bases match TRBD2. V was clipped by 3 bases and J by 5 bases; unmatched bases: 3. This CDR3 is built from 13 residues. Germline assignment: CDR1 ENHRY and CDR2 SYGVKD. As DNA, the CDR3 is TGTGCCATCAGTGAAGGACTAGAGGAGACCCAGTACTTC. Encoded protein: CAISEGLEETQYF.

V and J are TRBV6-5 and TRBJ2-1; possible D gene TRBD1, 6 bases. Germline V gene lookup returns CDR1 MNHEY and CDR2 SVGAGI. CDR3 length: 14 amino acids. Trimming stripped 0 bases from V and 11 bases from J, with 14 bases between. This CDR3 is CASSYSISWDKQFF. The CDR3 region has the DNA TGTGCCAGCAGTTACTCGATTTCATGGGACAAGCAGTTCTTC.

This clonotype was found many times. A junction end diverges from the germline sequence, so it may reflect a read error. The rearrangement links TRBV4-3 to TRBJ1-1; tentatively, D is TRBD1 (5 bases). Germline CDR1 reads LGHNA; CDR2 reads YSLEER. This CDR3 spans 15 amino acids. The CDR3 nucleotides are TGCGCCAGCAGACAAGATGTGGGGCCGGGCACTGAAGCTTTCTTT. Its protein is CASRQDVGPGTEAFF.

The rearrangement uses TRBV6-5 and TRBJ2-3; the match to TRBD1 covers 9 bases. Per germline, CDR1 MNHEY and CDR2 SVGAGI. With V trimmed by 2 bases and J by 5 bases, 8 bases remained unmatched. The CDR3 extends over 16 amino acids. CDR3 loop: CASSYPGQGAGDTQYF. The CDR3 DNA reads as TGTGCCAGCAGTTACCCGGGACAGGGAGCGGGAGATACGCAGTATTTT.